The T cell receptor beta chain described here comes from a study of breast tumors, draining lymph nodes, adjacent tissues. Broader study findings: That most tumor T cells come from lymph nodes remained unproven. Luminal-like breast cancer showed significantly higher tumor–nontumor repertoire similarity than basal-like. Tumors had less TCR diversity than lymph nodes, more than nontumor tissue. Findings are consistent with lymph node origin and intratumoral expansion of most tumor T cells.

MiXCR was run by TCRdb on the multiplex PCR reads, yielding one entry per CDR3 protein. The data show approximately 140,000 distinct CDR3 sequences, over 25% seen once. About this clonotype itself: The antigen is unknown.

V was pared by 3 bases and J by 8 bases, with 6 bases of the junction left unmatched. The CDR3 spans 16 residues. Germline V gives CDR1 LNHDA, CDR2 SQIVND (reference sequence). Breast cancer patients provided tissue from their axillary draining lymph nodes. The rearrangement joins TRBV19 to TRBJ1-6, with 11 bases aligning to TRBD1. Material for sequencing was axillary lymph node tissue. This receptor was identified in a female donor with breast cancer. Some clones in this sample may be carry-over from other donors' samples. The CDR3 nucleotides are TGTGCCAGTAGTATGTTACGGGACAGGGGGTATTCACCCCTCCACTTT. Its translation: CASSMLRDRGYSPLHF.